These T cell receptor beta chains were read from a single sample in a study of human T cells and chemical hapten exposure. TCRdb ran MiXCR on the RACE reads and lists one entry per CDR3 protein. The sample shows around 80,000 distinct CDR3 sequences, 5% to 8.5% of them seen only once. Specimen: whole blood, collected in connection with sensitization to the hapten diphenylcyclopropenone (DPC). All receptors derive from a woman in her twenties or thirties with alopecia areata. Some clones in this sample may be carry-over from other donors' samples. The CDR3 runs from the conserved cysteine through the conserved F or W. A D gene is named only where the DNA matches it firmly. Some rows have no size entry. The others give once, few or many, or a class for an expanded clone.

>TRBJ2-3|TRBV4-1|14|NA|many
CASSQDRGTDTQYF
TGCGCCAGCAGCCAAGATAGGGGGACAGATACGCAGTATTTT
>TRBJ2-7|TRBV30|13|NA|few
CAWSVAPVYEQYF
TGTGCCTGGAGTGTTGCGCCAGTTTACGAGCAGTACTTC
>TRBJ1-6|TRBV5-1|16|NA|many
CASSLDLQASNSPLHF
TGCGCCAGCAGCTTGGATCTCCAGGCCTCGAATTCACCCCTCCACTTT
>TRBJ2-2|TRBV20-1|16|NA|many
CSARDPKTANTGELFF
TGCAGTGCTAGAGATCCTAAGACAGCGAACACCGGGGAGCTGTTTTTT
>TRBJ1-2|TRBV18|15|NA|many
CASSPPGSLNYGYTF
TGTGCCAGCTCACCACCTGGGTCCCTTAACTATGGCTACACCTTC
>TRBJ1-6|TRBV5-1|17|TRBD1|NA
CASSMGQPAGGDSPLHF
TGCGCCAGCAGCATGGGACAGCCGGCGGGGGGGGATTCACCCCTCCACTTT
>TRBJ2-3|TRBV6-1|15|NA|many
CASSAGVAGTDTQYF
TGTGCCAGCAGTGCTGGGGTTGCAGGCACAGATACGCAGTATTTT
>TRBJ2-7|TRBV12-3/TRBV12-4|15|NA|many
CASRRRSGGSYEQYF
TGTGCCAGCAGGAGACGGTCTGGTGGGTCCTACGAGCAGTACTTC
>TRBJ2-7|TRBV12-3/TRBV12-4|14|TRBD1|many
CASSPRDRSYEQYF
TGTGCCAGCAGTCCTCGGGACAGATCCTACGAGCAGTACTTC
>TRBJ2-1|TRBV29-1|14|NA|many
CSVGHGANARGQFF
TGCAGCGTTGGCCATGGCGCAAATGCCAGGGGACAGTTCTTC
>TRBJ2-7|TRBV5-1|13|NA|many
CASSLGDTYEQYF
TGCGCCAGCAGCTTGGGGGACACCTACGAGCAGTACTTC
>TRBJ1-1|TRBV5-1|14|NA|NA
CASSSLTGNTEAFF
TGCGCCAGCAGCTCCCTGACCGGGAACACTGAAGCTTTCTTT
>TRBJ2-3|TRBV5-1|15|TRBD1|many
CASSPWTGRTDTQYF
TGCGCCAGCAGCCCGTGGACAGGGCGCACAGATACGCAGTATTTT
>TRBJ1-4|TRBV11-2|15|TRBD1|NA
CASSLWAGGNEKLFF
TGTGCCAGCAGCTTATGGGCAGGGGGCAATGAAAAACTGTTTTTT
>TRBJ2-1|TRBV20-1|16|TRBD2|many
CSADGLAGGFYNEQFF
TGCAGTGCAGATGGACTAGCGGGGGGGTTCTACAATGAGCAGTTCTTC
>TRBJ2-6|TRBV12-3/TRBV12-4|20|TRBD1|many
CASSFKILGDRGTGANVLTF
TGTGCCAGCAGTTTCAAGATTTTGGGGGACAGGGGAACTGGGGCCAACGTCCTGACTTTC
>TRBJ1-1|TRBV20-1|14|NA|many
CSASARVANTEAFF
TGCAGTGCTAGCGCCCGGGTCGCAAACACTGAAGCTTTCTTT
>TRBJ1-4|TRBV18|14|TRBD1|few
CASSPRTGDEKLFF
TGTGCCAGCTCACCACGGACAGGGGATGAAAAACTGTTTTTT
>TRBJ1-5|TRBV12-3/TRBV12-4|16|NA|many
CASSSVPTGINQPQHF
TGTGCCAGCAGTTCCGTCCCCACAGGGATCAATCAGCCCCAGCATTTT
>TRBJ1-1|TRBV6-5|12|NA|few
CASSYSPGEAFF
TGTGCCAGCAGTTACTCTCCAGGCGAAGCTTTCTTT
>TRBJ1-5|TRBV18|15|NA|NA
CASSPESGGNQPQHF
TGTGCCAGCTCACCAGAGAGCGGCGGGAATCAGCCCCAGCATTTT
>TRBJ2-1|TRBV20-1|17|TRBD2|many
CSARAPGLAGAYNEQFF
TGCAGTGCTAGAGCCCCCGGACTAGCGGGGGCCTACAATGAGCAGTTCTTC
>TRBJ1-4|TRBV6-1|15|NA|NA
CASSEGSGIPPSLFF
TGTGCCAGCAGTGAAGGGTCAGGGATCCCACCGTCACTGTTTTTT
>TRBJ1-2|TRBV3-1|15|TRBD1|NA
CASSQGTGVNYGYTF
TGTGCCAGCAGCCAGGGGACAGGGGTCAACTATGGCTACACCTTC
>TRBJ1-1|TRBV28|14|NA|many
CASSLSGTPIEAFF
TGTGCCAGCAGTTTAAGCGGGACACCTATTGAAGCTTTCTTT
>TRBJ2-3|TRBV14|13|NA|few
CASSRQNTDTQYF
TGTGCCAGCAGCAGACAGAACACAGATACGCAGTATTTT
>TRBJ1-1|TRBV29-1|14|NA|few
CSVVGGIRNTEAFF
TGCAGCGTTGTGGGTGGGATCCGGAACACTGAAGCTTTCTTT
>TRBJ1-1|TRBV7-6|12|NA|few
CASSPVGFQAFF
TGTGCCAGCAGCCCCGTCGGTTTCCAAGCTTTCTTT
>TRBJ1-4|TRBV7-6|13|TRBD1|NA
CASSPGQVEKLFF
TGTGCCAGCAGCCCAGGACAGGTCGAAAAACTGTTTTTT
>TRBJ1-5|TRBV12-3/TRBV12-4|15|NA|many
CASSPRESGLRPQHF
TGTGCCAGCAGTCCCAGGGAGTCAGGTCTTAGGCCCCAGCATTTT
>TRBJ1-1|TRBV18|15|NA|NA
CASSPRLGVDTEAFF
TGTGCCAGCTCCCCTCGGCTCGGCGTGGACACTGAAGCTTTCTTT
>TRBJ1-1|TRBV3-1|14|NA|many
CASSQSLSHTEAFF
TGTGCCAGCAGCCAATCACTTTCTCACACTGAAGCTTTCTTT
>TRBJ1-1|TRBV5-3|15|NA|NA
CARSLYPSWNTEAFF
TGTGCCAGAAGCTTGTATCCGTCGTGGAACACTGAAGCTTTCTTT
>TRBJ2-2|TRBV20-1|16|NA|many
CSATADSGSDTGELFF
TGCAGTGCCACCGCCGACAGCGGGTCAGACACCGGGGAGCTGTTTTTT
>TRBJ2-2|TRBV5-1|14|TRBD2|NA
CASRPGTTAGELFF
TGCGCCAGCAGGCCGGGGACTACCGCCGGGGAGCTGTTTTTT
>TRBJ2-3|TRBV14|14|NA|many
CASSQRLFTDTQYF
TGTGCCAGCAGCCAAAGGCTTTTCACAGATACGCAGTATTTT